The 12 T cell receptor beta chains listed next were all sequenced from one sample in a study of CD8 T cells in Susac syndrome. After extraction with the RNeasy kit, about 0.45 to 1 ug of the RNA was reverse transcribed using random hexamers. TCRdb reanalysed the immunoSEQ multiplex PCR reads using MiXCR and keeps one entry per CDR3 protein. The sample contains 250,000 to 350,000 distinct CDR3 sequences, about 90% of which appear only once. Material for sequencing was CD4+ T cells from PBMCs. The receptor set was obtained from a human donor with multiple sclerosis.

This clonotype has just one count. The chain has TRBV6-5 and TRBJ2-5; D is undetermined. Germline V CDR1 and CDR2: MNHEY, SVGAGI. The CDR3 totals 14 residues. V shed 2 bases and J shed 6 bases, with 13 bases lying between them. The CDR3 loop is CASSYDKATKTQYF. CDR3 nucleotides: TGTGCCAGCAGTTACGATAAAGCAACGAAGACCCAGTACTTC.

The gene calls are TRBV5-1 and TRBJ1-1; 8 bases agree with TRBD1. The CDR3 sequence is 16 residues long. The ends lost 0 bases at V and 5 bases at J; junction bases unmatched: 9. CDR1 is SGHRS, CDR2 YFSETQ, per germline. DNA of the CDR3: TGCGCCAGCAGCTTGGCCCCGGACAGGGTTGAGACTGAAGCTTTCTTT. Residues: CASSLAPDRVETEAFF.

This clonotype occurred once. The genes are TRBV7-8 and TRBJ2-1; 8 bases align to TRBD2. J was trimmed by 8 bases and V by 5 bases; bases with no gene match: 8. CDR1 and CDR2 (germline): SGHVS, FQNEAQ. CDR3 length: 14 amino acids. The CDR3, as DNA: TGTGCCAGCAGCCTACGGACTAGCTTTTATGAGCAGTTCTTC. Amino acid sequence: CASSLRTSFYEQFF.

The V call is TRBV19, the J call TRBJ2-7, with 7 bases lining up with TRBD2. The CDR3 loop spans 14 amino acids. Trimming took 4 bases from V and 5 from J; bases not matched to a gene: 8. CDR1 and CDR2 (germline): LNHDA, SQIVND (reference sequence). Written as DNA, the CDR3 is TGTGCCAGTAGTACCCGGGACTACTTCAACGAGCAGTACTTC. It is translated as CASSTRDYFNEQYF.

The chain uses TRBV29-1 and TRBJ2-1, with TRBD2 matching 13 bases. The CDR3 runs 14 residues. The germline gives CDR1 SQVTM, CDR2 ANQGSEA. V lost 7 bases to trimming and J lost 4 bases; unmatched junction nucleotides: 4. CDR3: CSAGTSGKYNEQFF. CDR3 DNA sequence: TGCAGCGCCGGGACTAGCGGGAAGTACAATGAGCAGTTCTTC.

This chain links TRBV9 with TRBJ2-1; unclear D gene. Trimming took 1 base from V and 9 from J, leaving 11 bases between them. The CDR3 sequence is 13 residues long. Germline-derived CDR1 and CDR2 are SGDLS and YYNGEE. The CDR3 sequence: CASSVWTGSEQFF. In nucleotides, the CDR3 is TGTGCCAGCAGCGTATGGACCGGTTCTGAGCAGTTCTTC.

This clonotype was detected once. The gene calls are TRBV2 and TRBJ2-7; D unclear. CDR3 length: 14 amino acids. The V gene lost 6 bases and the J gene lost 2 bases, with 14 bases spanning the gap. In germline, CDR1 is SNHLY, CDR2 FYNNEI. The CDR3 sequence: CASSDQPQAYEQYF. The CDR3 DNA sequence: TGTGCCAGCAGCGATCAGCCCCAAGCCTACGAGCAGTACTTC. The variable domain in full, with the rest retrieved from reference TRBV2 and TRBJ2-7, is EPEVTQTPSHQVTQMGQEVILRCVPISNHLYFYWYRQILGQKVEFLVSFYNNEISEKSEIFDDQFSVERPDGSNFTLKIRSTKLEDSAMYFCASSDQPQAYEQYFGPGTRLTVT.

The chain employs TRBV29-1 and TRBJ2-7, with 10 positions matching TRBD1. The V and J ends lost 4 bases and 2 bases, in that order; junction bases with no gene match: 2. The CDR3 covers 13 residues. Germline V gene data show CDR1 as SQVTM and CDR2 as ANQGSEA. CDR3 nucleotides: TGCAGCGTTGGGGACAGGGGAACCTACGAGCAGTACTTC. It is translated as CSVGDRGTYEQYF.

The V gene is TRBV5-1, the J gene TRBJ1-4, with a tentative D call TRBD1 (6 bases). This CDR3 comprises 16 residues. Trimming stripped 4 bases from V and 7 bases from J, with 20 bases between. Germline-derived CDR1 and CDR2 are SGHRS and YFSETQ. CDR3 coding DNA: TGCGCCAGCAGCCCTGGACAGACCATTAGGGGTGAAAAACTGTTTTTT. Translating gives CASSPGQTIRGEKLFF.

V gene TRBV29-1 combines with J gene TRBJ2-7, with 9 bases fitting TRBD1. The CDR3 is 14 residues long. Unmatched junction bases numbered 10, after V lost 7 bases and J lost 3 bases. Germline CDR1 SQVTM, CDR2 ANQGSEA. This CDR3 is CSAYLQGADYEQYF. CDR3 nucleotide sequence: TGCAGCGCTTACTTACAGGGGGCGGACTACGAGCAGTACTTC.

This chain connects TRBV20-1 to TRBJ1-1; D is unclear. CDR1 DFQATT and CDR2 SNEGSKA come from the germline V gene (reference sequence). Trimming removed 4 bases from V and 8 bases from J, with 11 bases in between. The CDR3 extends over 11 amino acids. The DNA for the CDR3 is TGCAGTGCTACGAACGGGCCCGAAGCTTTCTTT. Its translation: CSATNGPEAFF.

The genes are TRBV11-2 and TRBJ1-6; D is uncertain. This CDR3 contains 13 residues. V shed 0 bases and J shed 13 bases, with 10 bases lying between them. Germline assignment: CDR1 SGHAT and CDR2 FQNNGV. The CDR3 is CASSLDRFQPLHF. DNA for the CDR3: TGTGCCAGCAGCTTAGACCGCTTCCAGCCCCTCCACTTT.